Sequencing of this T cell receptor (beta chain) was carried out in a study of T-cell reconstitution after alpha-beta-depleted transplantation in children. Regarding the study as a whole: By about two months after transplant, alpha-beta T cells reportedly arose from several hundred graft clones that had expanded. The authors attributed T-cell counts and diversity one year after transplant mostly to newly produced T cells. Some patients' high day-60 TCRbeta diversity was traced to surviving recipient T cells and thymic progenitors.

Preparation of the TCRbeta library was carried out with unique molecular identifiers. TCRdb redid the calling of the PCR reads with MiXCR, one entry per CDR3 protein. The top ten hold 6.3% of the sample, which has 200,000 to 300,000 distinct CDR3 sequences, just under 8.5% seen once. This clonotype was picked up many times. Its antigen is unidentified. The CDR3 covers 16 residues. The V end lost 6 bases, the J end lost 0 bases, and 20 bases lay between the germline ends. Germline lookup yields CDR1 SQVTM and CDR2 ANQGSEA. This TCR was sampled from a male patient under 18 who had a stem cell transplant for acute lymphoblastic leukemia, so the T cells may come from the graft donor. The source material was PBMCs, mostly from graft donor cells, sampled 180 days after TCRalphabeta/CD19-depleted stem cell transplant. The chain links TRBV29-1 to TRBJ1-1; D is possibly TRBD1 (5 bases). The DNA for the CDR3 is TGCAGCGTCCCTCATGGGGGGGACTTTCTGAACACTGAAGCTTTCTTT. Protein: CSVPHGGDFLNTEAFF.